The present T cell receptor (beta chain) was sequenced within a study of metastatic and nonmetastatic thyroid tumors. Overall study context: Where malignant and benign thyroid patients were concerned, repertoires were compared across blood and tumor or nodule tissue.

TCRdb reanalyzed the PCR reads with MiXCR. The table lists roughly 38,000 clones, roughly 12% of them singletons. Germline lookup yields CDR1 MDHEN and CDR2 SYDVKM. Trimming took off 3 bases at V and 11 bases at J, with 8 bases between the two ends. The CDR3 runs 11 residues. Thyroid surgery was preceded by no treatment in any patient. This rearrangement joins TRBV28 to TRBJ1-5; the D is unclear. The sequence derives from a male donor with papillary thyroid cancer or a benign thyroid nodule (not recorded which). Some clones in this sample may be carry-over from other donors' samples. Input material: blood. The CDR3 reads CASSFNQAQHF. The CDR3 DNA follows: TGTGCCAGCAGTTTCAACCAAGCCCAGCATTTT.